This T cell receptor beta chain originates from a study of blood T cell repertoires in COVID-19 (dated by TCRdb to about 2020). Concerning the study at large: Samples covering the acute and convalescent phases of COVID-19 were provided by collaborators in the United States, Italy and Spain. Deeply sampled blood TCRbeta repertoires from subjects exposed to, actively infected with, or recovered from COVID-19 were included in the dataset. The repertoires were released in a freely available public database intended as a resource for research on the immune response to SARS-CoV-2. The material from the prospective study consisted of cDNA or gDNA derived from T cells, B-cell-depleted T cells, or PBMCs. HLA class I and class II types, where available, came from metadata supplied by the sample provider rather than from assay-based typing. The samples were drawn from the first 160 participants of the ongoing ImmuneRACE study and from 1,254 subjects provided by 6 global collaborators. The sample metadata nearly always contained a de-identified subject ID, COVID-19 status, age in years and sex.

TCRbeta CDR3 regions were amplified from genomic DNA by means of the immunoSEQ Assay, a bias-controlled multiplex PCR. The authors' pipeline ran thus. The number of nucleated cells in each sample was estimated by amplification of reference gene primers within the assay. To quantify the absolute abundance of each unique TCRbeta CDR3 rearrangement, sequence reads were collapsed and filtered. For each sample, productive Simpson clonality was calculated as the square root of Simpson's diversity index over productive rearrangements. TCRdb limited this immuneACCESS table to in-frame rearrangements with V and J called. A share of clones is missing; checked studies link under half to unresolved V genes, and the rest is unexplained. From that table come the V and J calls and clone size; the DNA was used to work out D and trimming. This sample holds approximately 270,000 clones; 91% were observed only once. The ten largest clonotypes hold approximately 3% of the sample.

What the study reported, not specific to this receptor: The amount of clinical and demographic metadata varied by source and participant and was provided uncurated.

Participants in the prospective study were enrolled through a virtual design, were aged roughly 18 to 100 years, and lived in some 24 United States geographic areas. In the prospective study, participants were assigned to cohorts based on the clinical history participants reported in a screening survey and a study questionnaire. Exposed participants were defined as having been in contact with someone with a PCR-confirmed or clinician-diagnosed COVID-19 case within 2 weeks of study entry. Each participant in the prospective study had whole blood, serum and a nasopharyngeal or oropharyngeal swab collected by mobile phlebotomists. Participants in the prospective study had the option to provide additional blood draws and questionnaires over a 2-month period. Blood samples from the prospective study were shipped frozen or at room temperature prior to DNA extraction. Turning to this clone: This clone's antigen is unknown. No per-base quality is available; no much larger clone lies one base away.

This clonotype was sampled from a middle-aged man who had been exposed to COVID-19. The sample consisted of PBMCs or T cells enriched from blood (not recorded which).

The CDR3 corresponds to CASTSRQGNQPQHF. At the DNA level, the sequence is TGCGCCAGCACGAGCAGACAGGGTAATCAGCCCCAGCATTTT. The sequence links TRBV5-1 to TRBJ1-5; TRBD1 matches 7 bases in the middle. Germline trimming amounts to 6 bases on V and 4 bases on J, with 7 as the count of junction bases outside the gene matches. The germline V gene provides CDR1 SGHRS and CDR2 YFSETQ. The CDR3 measures 14 amino acids from cysteine to phenylalanine. Left in the record is the CDR3 DNA by itself, 42 bases read in frame from the first base. The CDR3 plus the reference TRBV5-1 and TRBJ1-5 genes for the other parts give the full variable domain: KAGVTQTPRYLIKTRGQQVTLSCSPISGHRSVSWYQQTPGQGLQFLFEYFSETQRNKGNFPGRFSGRQFSNSRSEMNVSTLELGDSALYLCASTSRQGNQPQHFGDGTRLSIL.